This T cell receptor beta chain was recorded in a study of blood T cells in healthy people across ages. Points on this clonotype: Its antigen is unidentified.

Per the germline V gene, CDR1 is LGHDT and CDR2 is YNNKEL (reference sequence). The CDR3 runs 16 residues. With a J-beta primer mix and a sample-barcoded 5' primer, a second PCR ran roughly 6 to 11 cycles. Every sample produced at least 3 million CDR3-containing paired-end reads. MiXCR, applied by TCRdb to the 5' RACE reads, yields one record per CDR3 protein. The sample carries about 680,000 distinct CDR3 sequences, approximately 49% recorded once. Findings of the study overall: In long-lived donors, naive CD4+ cell counts and diversity exceeded those of aged donors. Investigators viewed diversity estimates from one million T cells as underestimates, the study reported.

The TCR comes from a woman aged 55-70 years in good health. This rearrangement joins TRBV3-1 to TRBJ2-7; D unclear. The J call may be in error: the DNA end matches TRBJ2-5 better. The sequenced sample was blood. The CDR3 bases are TGTGCCAGCAGCCAATTTCTGGGCGGCATCCAAGAGACCCAGTACTTC. Its translation: CASSQFLGGIQETQYF.